A selection of T cell receptor beta chains follows, all from one sample in a study of cytomegalovirus exposure and HLA in healthy donors. TCRdb's table, derived via immunoSEQ multiplex PCR, lists solely in-frame clones and lacks some. The sample records around 100,000 clones, roughly 60% being singletons. Source material: PBMCs. The origin of the receptors is a human donor in good health. Both conserved end residues are part of each CDR3. A D gene is named only where the DNA matches it firmly. Clone size is given for some rows only: seen once, a few or many times, or a class if the clone is expanded.

. . TRBJ1-1 TRBV2 TGTGCCAGCAGTGATGCAGGGAAAGCTTTCTTT CASSDAGKAFF
few . TRBJ1-4 TRBV4-1 TGCGCCAGCAGCCAAGTTTCGGGTTTAGATGAAAAACTGTTTTTT CASSQVSGLDEKLFF
. TRBD1 TRBJ1-5 TRBV28 TGTGCCAGCAGTGCTTCAGGGGGCGCGAGTTATAGCAATCAGCCCCAGCATTTT CASSASGGASYSNQPQHF
. TRBD2 TRBJ2-1 TRBV28 TGTGCCAGCAGTCTCCGGGGGCTAGCGGGAGGGACGTGGGGGAAGCAGTTCTTC CASSLRGLAGGTWGKQFF
. . TRBJ2-7 TRBV19 TGTGCCAGTAGTATGGGCCAGGAGGACGAGCAGTACTTC CASSMGQEDEQYF
. . TRBJ2-1 TRBV5-4 TGTGCCAGCAGCTTCCTGAATGAGCAGTTCTTC CASSFLNEQFF
. TRBD2 TRBJ2-7 TRBV2 TGTGCCAGCAGACCCAGGACTAGCGGGAGCTACGAGCAGTACTTC CASRPRTSGSYEQYF
. . TRBJ2-2 TRBV18 TGTGCCAGCTCACCATATGTCGGGGAGCTGTTTTTT CASSPYVGELFF
few TRBD1 TRBJ1-4 TRBV15 TGTGCCACCAGCATTCAGACAGGGAAACTGTTTTTT CATSIQTGKLFF
. TRBD2 TRBJ2-1 TRBV28 TGTGCCAGCAGTTTTGCTAGCGGCTACAATGAGCAGTTCTTC CASSFASGYNEQFF
. TRBD2 TRBJ2-3 TRBV10-2 TGCGCCAGCAGTGTGGTTACTAGCGGGAGTTCCAGAGATACGCAGTATTTT CASSVVTSGSSRDTQYF
. TRBD1 TRBJ2-5 TRBV4-1 TGCGCCAGCAGCCAAGATCTCGGGGACAGCCAAGAGACCCAGTACTTC CASSQDLGDSQETQYF
few . TRBJ2-5 TRBV19 TGTGCCAGTAGTATGTCTCTAGCAGATAAGACCCAGTACTTC CASSMSLADKTQYF
. . TRBJ2-7 TRBV13 TGTGCCAGCAGCCCACTAAGCTCCTACGAGCAGTACTTC CASSPLSSYEQYF
. TRBD2 TRBJ2-5 TRBV13 TGTGCCAGCAGCTTTCGTAGTATAGCGGGAGAAGAGACCCAGTACTTC CASSFRSIAGEETQYF
. . TRBJ2-7 TRBV5-8 TGTGCCAGCAGCTTGGGCAGGATGTCCTACGAGCAGTACTTC CASSLGRMSYEQYF
. TRBD1 TRBJ1-2 TRBV2 TGTGCCAGCAGGACCGGACAGGGGGCAGGTGGCTACACCTTC CASRTGQGAGGYTF
once TRBD2 TRBJ2-5 TRBV7-8 TGTGCCAGCAGCTTAGTAGGGCTAGCGGGAGGGCCATTAGAGACCCAGTACTTC CASSLVGLAGGPLETQYF
few . TRBJ1-1 TRBV6-5 TGTGCCAGCAGTACGGGGGGGCTGGGCACTGAAGCTTTCTTT CASSTGGLGTEAFF
. TRBD2 TRBJ2-1 TRBV4-1 TGCGCCAGCAGCCATGGGACTAGCGGGACCCGTGATGAGCAGTTCTTC CASSHGTSGTRDEQFF
. . TRBJ1-3 TRBV6-5 TGTGCCAGCAGCGAACGGGGGGCGACTGGAAACACCATATATTTT CASSERGATGNTIYF
. TRBD1 TRBJ1-1 TRBV5-1 TGCGCCAGCAGCCCGGACAGGGGGGCTAACACTGAAGCTTTCTTT CASSPDRGANTEAFF
. . TRBJ2-6 TRBV19 TGTGCCAGTAATCCTGCGACAAGCTACTCTGGGGCCAACGTCCTGACTTTC CASNPATSYSGANVLTF
. TRBD1 TRBJ2-1 TRBV6-5 TGTGCCAGCAGTTCCGCGACGGACAGGCGGAGGTTCTTC CASSSATDRRRFF